This T cell receptor beta chain was observed in a study of blood T cell repertoires in COVID-19. Study background: Sites in the United States, Italy and Spain provided acute and convalescent COVID-19 samples.

Sequencing was performed with immunoSEQ multiplex PCR; in TCRdb, only in-frame clones are kept and a portion is missing. The sample includes about 300,000 clones, around 80% of them seen just once. The CDR3 runs to 13 residues. V lost 2 bases, J lost 2 bases, and 2 bases stayed unmatched. Per the germline V gene, CDR1 is SQVTM and CDR2 is ANQGSEA. Input material: peripheral blood. This receptor was taken from a woman aged 50 to 65 with acute or convalescent COVID-19. J is TRBJ1-1 and V is TRBV29-1; 7 bases agree with TRBD1. CDR3 in DNA: TGCAGCGTTGAAAGGGACAGCAACACTGAAGCTTTCTTT. Translating it yields CSVERDSNTEAFF.